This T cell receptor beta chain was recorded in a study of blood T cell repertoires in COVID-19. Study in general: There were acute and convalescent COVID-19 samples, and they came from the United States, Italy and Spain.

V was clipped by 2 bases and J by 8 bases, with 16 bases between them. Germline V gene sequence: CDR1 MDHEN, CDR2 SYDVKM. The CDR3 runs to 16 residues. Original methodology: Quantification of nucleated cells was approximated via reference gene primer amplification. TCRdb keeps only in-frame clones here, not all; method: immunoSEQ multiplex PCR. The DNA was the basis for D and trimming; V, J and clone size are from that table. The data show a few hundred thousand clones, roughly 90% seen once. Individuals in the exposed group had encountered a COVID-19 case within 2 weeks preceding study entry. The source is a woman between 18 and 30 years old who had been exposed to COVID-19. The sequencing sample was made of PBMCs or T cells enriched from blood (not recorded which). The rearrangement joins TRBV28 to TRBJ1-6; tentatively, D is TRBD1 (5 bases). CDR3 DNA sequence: TGTGCCAGCAGTTTACCAACGGCAGGGTCGGATTCACCCCTCCACTTT. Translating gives CASSLPTAGSDSPLHF. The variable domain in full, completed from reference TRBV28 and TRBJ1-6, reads DVKVTQSSRYLVKRTGEKVFLECVQDMDHENMFWYRQDPGLGLRLIYFSYDVKMKEKGDIPEGYSVSREKKERFSLILESASTNQTSMYLCASSLPTAGSDSPLHFGNGTRLTVT.